This TCR beta chain was identified during a study of T cell responses to AZD1222 COVID-19 vaccine. Study observations and caveats: Unmutated variant regions reportedly attract nearly half of all spike-specific TCRs. Repertoire collection took place solely once the T cell response had peaked. Baseline serostatus was positive in only 5 to 7 AZD1222 recipients. Most donors were white British, females outnumbered males, and clonal diversity was possibly underestimated.

The CDR3 spans 14 residues. V trimming: 2 bases; J trimming: 4 bases; junction bases outside the gene matches: 4. Germline CDR1 reads SGDLS; CDR2 reads YYNGEE. In the case of this clone: Its antigen is undetermined.

TCRdb's table, derived via immunoSEQ multiplex PCR, lists solely in-frame clones and lacks some. The data hold about 130,000 clones, with less than 90% observed a single time. This chain uses TRBV9 with TRBJ1-2; 8 bases line up with TRBD1. The TCR sequence derives from an adult in good health. This sample comprised peripheral blood, obtained on day 0 of AZD1222 vaccination. DNA of the CDR3: TGTGCCAGCAGCGTGACAACAGGGGGCTATGGCTACACCTTC. Amino acids: CASSVTTGGYGYTF.